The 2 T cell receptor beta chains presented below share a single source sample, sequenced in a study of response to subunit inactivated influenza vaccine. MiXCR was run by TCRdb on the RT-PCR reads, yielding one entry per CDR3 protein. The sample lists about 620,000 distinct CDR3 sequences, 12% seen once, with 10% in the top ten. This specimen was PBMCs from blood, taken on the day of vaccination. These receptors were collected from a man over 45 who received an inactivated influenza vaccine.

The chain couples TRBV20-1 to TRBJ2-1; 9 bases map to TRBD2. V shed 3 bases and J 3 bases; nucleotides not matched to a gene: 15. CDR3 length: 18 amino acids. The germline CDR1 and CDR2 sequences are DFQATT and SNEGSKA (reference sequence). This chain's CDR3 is CSARPTLASGENYNEQFF. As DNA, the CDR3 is TGCAGTGCTAGGCCGACGTTGGCTAGCGGGGAGAACTACAATGAGCAGTTCTTC.

The CDR3 DNA follows: TGCAGTGCTGGCCGGACAGCAAATCAGCCCCAGCATTTT. Translating it yields CSAGRTANQPQHF. The rearrangement links TRBV20-1 to TRBJ1-5; a possible D gene is TRBD1 (6 bases). V lost 5 bases, J lost 4 bases, and 12 bases lay in between. This CDR3 is 13 amino acids long. Germline CDR1 DFQATT, CDR2 SNEGSKA (reference sequence).